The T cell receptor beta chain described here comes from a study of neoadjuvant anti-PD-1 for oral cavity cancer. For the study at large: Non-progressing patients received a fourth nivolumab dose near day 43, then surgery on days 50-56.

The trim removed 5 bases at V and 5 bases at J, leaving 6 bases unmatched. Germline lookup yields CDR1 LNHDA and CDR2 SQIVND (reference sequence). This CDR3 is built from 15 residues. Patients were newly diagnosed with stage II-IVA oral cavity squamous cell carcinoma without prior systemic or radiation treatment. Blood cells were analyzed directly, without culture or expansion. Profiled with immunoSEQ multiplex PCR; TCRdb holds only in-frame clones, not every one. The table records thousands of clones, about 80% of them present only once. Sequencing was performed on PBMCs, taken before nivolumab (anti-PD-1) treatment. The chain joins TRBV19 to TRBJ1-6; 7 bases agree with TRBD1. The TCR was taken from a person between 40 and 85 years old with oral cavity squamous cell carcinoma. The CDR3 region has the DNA TGTGCCAGTAGTCCAGGGGGTTACGATAATTCACCCCTCCACTTT. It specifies CASSPGGYDNSPLHF. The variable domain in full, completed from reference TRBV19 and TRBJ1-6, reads DGGITQSPKYLFRKEGQNVTLSCEQNLNHDAMYWYRQDPGQGLRLIYYSQIVNDFQKGDIAEGYSVSREKKESFPLTVTSAQKNPTAFYLCASSPGGYDNSPLHFGNGTRLTVT.